Listed below are T cell receptor beta chains from one sample, sequenced in a study of CD8 T cells in ankylosing spondylitis. TCRdb called the 5' RACE reads again in MiXCR, with one record for every CDR3 protein. The sample consists of approximately 500,000 distinct CDR3 sequences, more than 9.5% of them appearing once. Sequences were obtained from blood, either unsorted or a sorted T cell fraction (not recorded which). These receptors all come from a male donor with ankylosing spondylitis. The CDR3 runs from the conserved cysteine through the conserved F or W. The D gene is left open where the match is weak. The size entry is marked missing in some rows and otherwise reads once, few, many or a size class.

J	V	size	D	DNA	CDR3
TRBJ2-3	TRBV5-4	many	TRBD2	TGTGCCAGCAGCTCCGCCCTAGCGGGAGGCGAAATCAGCACAGATACGCAGTATTTT	CASSSALAGGEISTDTQYF
TRBJ1-1	TRBV30	NA	NA	TGTGCTATCGGTAGAGGGCCTGAAGCTTTCTTT	CAIGRGPEAFF
TRBJ2-6	TRBV6-1	NA	NA	TGTGCCAGCAGTGAGGACAGCTTACCCCATGATGGGGCCAACGTCCTGACTTTC	CASSEDSLPHDGANVLTF
TRBJ2-7	TRBV11-2	NA	NA	TGTGCCAGCAGCTTAGCCGATCAGGGGCACTACGAGCAGTACTTC	CASSLADQGHYEQYF
TRBJ1-5	TRBV28	NA	NA	TGTGCCAGCAGTTTAGGGCTGGGACGCAATGAGCCCCAGCATTTT	CASSLGLGRNEPQHF
TRBJ1-5	TRBV6-1	few	TRBD1	TGTGCCAGCAGTCCGGACAGGCTTCTCGGGCGCGATAATCAGCCCCAGCATTTT	CASSPDRLLGRDNQPQHF
TRBJ1-5	TRBV12-3/TRBV12-4	NA	TRBD1	TGTGCCAGCAATCACAGGGGACGTCAGCCCCAGCATTTT	CASNHRGRQPQHF
TRBJ2-1	TRBV12-3/TRBV12-4	NA	TRBD2	TGTGCCAGCACTATAACTAGCGGGAGTTCCTACAATGAGCAGTTCTTC	CASTITSGSSYNEQFF
TRBJ2-3	TRBV5-1	few	TRBD1	TGCGCCAGCAGCTTGGCCTCACAGGGGGCAAAAGATACGCAGTATTTT	CASSLASQGAKDTQYF
TRBJ1-3	TRBV7-9	few	NA	TGTGCCACCCTTATTAAAATAAGCTCTGGAAACACCATATATTTT	CATLIKISSGNTIYF
TRBJ2-7	TRBV5-6	NA	NA	TGTGCCAGCAGCTCGAGGAGGGGGACCTACGAGCAGTACTTC	CASSSRRGTYEQYF
TRBJ2-3	TRBV20-1	many	NA	TGCAGTGCAAGGACCTTAGCCTTCACAGATACGCAGTATTTT	CSARTLAFTDTQYF
TRBJ1-4	TRBV12-3/TRBV12-4	few	NA	TGTGCCAGCAGTTTACAGGGCCTTGAAAAACTGTTTTTT	CASSLQGLEKLFF
TRBJ2-2	TRBV20-1	few	NA	TGCAGTGCGAGACCCGGATCAAACACCGGGGAGCTGTTTTTT	CSARPGSNTGELFF
TRBJ2-7	TRBV15	NA	NA	TGTGCCACCAGCAGAGATCGTACCGTCTCCTACGAGCAGTACTTC	CATSRDRTVSYEQYF
TRBJ1-4	TRBV15	few	NA	TGTGCCACCAGCAGGGCTAAGTTCGACGGGAAACTGTTTTTT	CATSRAKFDGKLFF
TRBJ2-7	TRBV7-7	many	TRBD1	TGTGCCAGCAGCGCCGGGACAGGGAGAACCGAGCAGTACTTC	CASSAGTGRTEQYF
TRBJ2-5	TRBV14	few	NA	TGTGCCAGCTCAGGGGTTATCCAAGAGACCCAGTACTTC	CASSGVIQETQYF
TRBJ2-1	TRBV12-3/TRBV12-4	many	NA	TGTGCCAGCAGTTTAGGACCGAACTCCTACAATGAGCAGTTCTTC	CASSLGPNSYNEQFF
TRBJ2-2	TRBV3-1	NA	NA	TGTGCCAGCAGCCCCGGATGGGGTGCGAACACCGGGGAGCTGTTTTTT	CASSPGWGANTGELFF
TRBJ2-2	TRBV6-1	few	TRBD2	TGTGCCATCCTCCGCGGGAGGGCCGTGGGCGGGGAGCTGTTTTTT	CAILRGRAVGGELFF
TRBJ2-3	TRBV10-3	few	NA	TGTGCCATCAGTTGGAAGGATACGCAGTATTTT	CAISWKDTQYF